This T cell receptor (beta chain) was documented in a study of response to subunit inactivated influenza vaccine. Regarding the study as a whole: Only a handful of new T cells, the authors suggested, are recruited with each seasonal influenza vaccination.

This clonotype has more than one count but fewer than ten. Its antigen is undetermined. This CDR3 comprises 12 residues. Germline CDR1 reads DFQATT; CDR2 reads SNEGSKA (reference sequence). Trimming removed 3 bases at V and 4 bases at J, with 9 bases between. TCRdb independently ran MiXCR on the RT-PCR reads; one entry per CDR3 protein. The profile shows hundreds of thousands of distinct CDR3 sequences, about 14% of them singletons. V and J are TRBV20-1 and TRBJ1-2; unclear D gene. This material consisted of PBMCs from blood, taken about 14 days before vaccination. The clonotype comes from a man aged 45-65 years who received an inactivated influenza vaccine. This CDR3 reads CSASGPAYGYTF. Written as DNA, the CDR3 is TGCAGTGCTAGCGGACCGGCCTATGGCTACACCTTC.